These T cell receptor beta chains were read from a single sample in a study of identical twins. Using its own MiXCR run on the 5' RACE reads, TCRdb lists one record per CDR3 protein. Of more than 400,000 distinct CDR3 sequences listed, roughly 15% were seen once; the top ten hold 0.35% to 0.45%. The same sample was also studied in work on yellow fever vaccine responses in identical twins.

The sample was CD4+ T cells sorted from blood. These receptors came from a woman between 18 and 30 years old in good health. The CDR3 runs from the conserved cysteine through the conserved F or W. A D gene is named only where the DNA matches it firmly. Clone size is stated in some rows and not others, as once, few, many or a class when expanded.

16	TRBV24-1	few	TRBJ2-7	TRBD1	TGTGCCACCAGTGAGGGGACCGGGACAGCCTTCTACGAGCAGTACTTC	CATSEGTGTAFYEQYF
16	TRBV6-1	.	TRBJ2-3	.	TGTGCCAGCAGCCGAGGGACTCCGCATAGCACAGATACGCAGTATTTT	CASSRGTPHSTDTQYF
16	TRBV5-1	few	TRBJ2-2	TRBD2	TGCGCCAGCAGCCCCTGGACTAGCGGGGTCACCGGGGAGCTGTTTTTT	CASSPWTSGVTGELFF
11	TRBV12-3/TRBV12-4	many	TRBJ2-7	.	TGTGCCAGCAGGTTGTCCTACGAGCAGTACTTC	CASRLSYEQYF
13	TRBV14	few	TRBJ2-5	.	TGTGCCAGCAGCCAAATCCACCAAGAGACCCAGTACTTC	CASSQIHQETQYF
13	TRBV12-3/TRBV12-4	.	TRBJ2-5	.	TGTGCCAGCAGTTTTGGGCACGTAGAGACCCAGTACTTC	CASSFGHVETQYF
14	TRBV3-1	few	TRBJ2-2	TRBD1	TGTGCCACTACAGGGGGCGATGTTACCGGGGAGCTGTTTTTT	CATTGGDVTGELFF
11	TRBV14	.	TRBJ2-3	.	TGTGCCAGCAGCCAGACCTATACGCAGTATTTT	CASSQTYTQYF
15	TRBV24-1	few	TRBJ1-2	.	TGTGCCACCAGTGGAGGACCTTCTCAGGACTATGGCTACACCTTC	CATSGGPSQDYGYTF
12	TRBV2	few	TRBJ2-5	.	TGTGCCAGCAACAGCGGTCAAGAGACCCAGTACTTC	CASNSGQETQYF
14	TRBV6-2/TRBV6-3	.	TRBJ2-1	TRBD1	TGTGCCAGCATAATTGGGGACAGCCGTAATGAGCAGTTCTTC	CASIIGDSRNEQFF
16	TRBV7-9	.	TRBJ2-7	.	TGTGCCAGCAGCTTACTCGCCACAGGAAGCTCCTACGAGCAGTACTTC	CASSLLATGSSYEQYF
15	TRBV15	few	TRBJ1-4	.	TGTGCCACCAGCAGAGAGCAGGCGGGGTATGAAAAACTGTTTTTT	CATSREQAGYEKLFF
12	TRBV28	few	TRBJ2-2	.	TGTGCCAGCGGAAACTGGGCCGGGGAGCTGTTTTTT	CASGNWAGELFF
12	TRBV7-9	.	TRBJ1-2	TRBD1	TGTGCCAGCAGCGTTACAGGGGATGGCTACACCTTC	CASSVTGDGYTF
15	TRBV6-1	few	TRBJ1-6	.	TGTGCCAGCAGTCTAAACAGGGCGAGGGGTTCACCCCTCCACTTT	CASSLNRARGSPLHF
12	TRBV28	.	TRBJ1-2	.	TGTGCCAGCGAGCGAGTTCCCTATGGCTACACCTTC	CASERVPYGYTF
15	TRBV12-3/TRBV12-4	.	TRBJ2-5	.	TGTGCCAGCAGCTATGCCGGGACCGGACAAGAGACCCAGTACTTC	CASSYAGTGQETQYF
14	TRBV5-1	few	TRBJ1-1	TRBD1	TGCGCCAGCAGCCAAGTGGGACAGAGCACTGAAGCTTTCTTT	CASSQVGQSTEAFF
16	TRBV5-5	.	TRBJ2-5	TRBD1	TGTGCCAGCAGCATCTGGTCCGGGACAGGGGGAGAGACCCAGTACTTC	CASSIWSGTGGETQYF
15	TRBV12-3/TRBV12-4	few	TRBJ2-2	.	TGTGCCAGCTCATGGGGGGGCACGAACACCGGGGAGCTGTTTTTT	CASSWGGTNTGELFF
15	TRBV20-1	few	TRBJ1-1	.	TGCAGTGCTGGCAACAGAGACCTCATGAACACTGAAGCTTTCTTT	CSAGNRDLMNTEAFF
15	TRBV12-3/TRBV12-4	.	TRBJ2-1	TRBD2	TGTGCCAGCAGTTCGCCTAGCGGTGGTCGCAATGAGCAGTTCTTC	CASSSPSGGRNEQFF
15	TRBV2	few	TRBJ1-5	.	TGTGCCAGCAGTACCTTGGGGGGCCAGAATCAGCCCCAGCATTTT	CASSTLGGQNQPQHF
13	TRBV5-1	many	TRBJ2-2	.	TGCGCCAGCAGCCGTACAGGGCCCGGGGAGCTGTTTTTT	CASSRTGPGELFF
15	TRBV12-3/TRBV12-4	.	TRBJ2-5	TRBD2	TGTGCCAGCAGCTGGACTAGCGGATTACAAGAGACCCAGTACTTC	CASSWTSGLQETQYF
16	TRBV28	few	TRBJ2-1	.	TGTGCCAGCAGTTTAATAGCTAGCACTGCACAAAATGAGCAGTTCTTC	CASSLIASTAQNEQFF
16	TRBV19	.	TRBJ2-4	.	TGTGCCAGTAGTTTGGACACTCTCCTAGCCAAAAACATTCAGTACTTC	CASSLDTLLAKNIQYF
15	TRBV7-8	.	TRBJ2-5	TRBD1	TGTGCCAGCAGCTTAGCGGGGACAGGGCGTCAGACCCAGTACTTC	CASSLAGTGRQTQYF
17	TRBV11-2	.	TRBJ2-1	.	TGTGCCAGCAGCTTAGGAGGGAGCTGGATGTCCTACAATGAGCAGTTCTTC	CASSLGGSWMSYNEQFF
12	TRBV5-1	many	TRBJ2-5	.	TGCGCCAGCAGCTTAGAAGGAGAGACCCAGTACTTC	CASSLEGETQYF
12	TRBV6-2/TRBV6-3	once	TRBJ2-3	.	TGTGCCAGCAGTTATCAGGGGAATACGCAGTATTTT	CASSYQGNTQYF
11	TRBV3-1	many	TRBJ2-7	.	TGTGCCAGCAGCCGGGGCTACGAGCAGTACTTC	CASSRGYEQYF
16	TRBV7-9	.	TRBJ2-3	TRBD2	TGTGCCAGCAGCTTGGTACTAGCGGGAGGGTCAGATACGCAGTATTTT	CASSLVLAGGSDTQYF
16	TRBV7-2	few	TRBJ2-7	TRBD1	TGTGCCAGCAGCCGCAACACCGGGACAGGGACCTACGAGCAGTACTTC	CASSRNTGTGTYEQYF
13	TRBV5-1	.	TRBJ2-7	.	TGCGCCAGCAGCTTGGATCCCGTCTACGAGCAGTACTTC	CASSLDPVYEQYF
12	TRBV2	few	TRBJ1-1	.	TGTGCCAGCACCCAGCTGAACACTGAAGCTTTCTTT	CASTQLNTEAFF
16	TRBV6-5	many	TRBJ2-1	.	TGTGCCAGCAGTTCCTCCTGGTGGGGGGACTACAATGAGCAGTTCTTC	CASSSSWWGDYNEQFF
14	TRBV7-9	few	TRBJ2-1	.	TGTGCCAGCAGAGATGCGGGTCGACCCAATGAGCAGTTCTTC	CASRDAGRPNEQFF
16	TRBV13	few	TRBJ1-4	.	TGTGCCAGCAGCTTACAGGCGTTCGCAACTAATGAAAAACTGTTTTTT	CASSLQAFATNEKLFF
18	TRBV27	.	TRBJ2-6	TRBD1	TGTGCCAGCAGCGAGCTGGGACAGCTACTCTCTGGGGCCAACGTCCTGACTTTC	CASSELGQLLSGANVLTF
14	TRBV29-1	many	TRBJ2-2	.	TGCAGCGTAAAAGAGACAGGAAACACCGGGGAGCTGTTTTTT	CSVKETGNTGELFF